This is a list of T cell receptor beta chains from one sample in a study of spatial heterogeneity in lung cancer. TCRdb re-derived calls from the 5' RACE reads in MiXCR, one entry per CDR3 protein. In the table there are about 27,000 distinct CDR3 sequences, 5% to 6.5% of which are singletons. This material consisted of PBMCs, taken at follow-up. The receptor set was obtained from a female donor with early-stage non-small cell lung cancer. Each CDR3 is given with its conserved first and last residue. Fields, in order: D gene, J gene, clone size, V gene, CDR3 protein, CDR3 DNA. The D gene is left open where the match is weak. The listing skips clone size in some rows; elsewhere it reads once, few, many or a size class.

D: TRBD2
J: TRBJ2-5
size: many
V: TRBV14
CDR3: CASSQGGTSALGETQYF
DNA: TGTGCCAGCAGCCAAGGTGGGACTAGCGCCCTGGGGGAGACCCAGTACTTC

D: NA
J: TRBJ1-5
size: many
V: TRBV28
CDR3: CASSRSDQPQHF
DNA: TGTGCCAGCAGCAGATCAGATCAGCCCCAGCATTTT

D: NA
J: TRBJ1-1
size: many
V: TRBV19
CDR3: CASSPPGGFTEAFF
DNA: TGTGCCAGTAGTCCCCCGGGAGGGTTCACTGAAGCTTTCTTT

D: NA
J: TRBJ2-5
size: many
V: TRBV5-4
CDR3: CASSLGLQETQYF
DNA: TGTGCCAGCAGCTTGGGACTACAAGAGACCCAGTACTTC

D: TRBD2
J: TRBJ2-7
size: NA
V: TRBV27
CDR3: CASSLMGALAENEQYF
DNA: TGTGCCAGCAGTTTGATGGGGGCACTAGCGGAAAACGAGCAGTACTTC

D: NA
J: TRBJ2-3
size: many
V: TRBV19
CDR3: CASSQYVGGMAVNTQYF
DNA: TGTGCCAGTAGCCAATACGTAGGCGGGATGGCCGTGAATACGCAGTATTTT

D: NA
J: TRBJ1-1
size: few
V: TRBV4-1
CDR3: CASSPWPLTTNTEAFF
DNA: TGCGCCAGCAGCCCCTGGCCCCTTACAACGAACACTGAAGCTTTCTTT

D: TRBD2
J: TRBJ2-3
size: many
V: TRBV24-1
CDR3: CATSDLGLGGTDTQYF
DNA: TGTGCCACCAGTGATTTGGGACTAGGCGGCACAGATACGCAGTATTTT

D: NA
J: TRBJ2-7
size: many
V: TRBV6-2/TRBV6-3
CDR3: CASSDGYEQYF
DNA: TGTGCCAGCAGTGACGGGTACGAGCAGTACTTC

D: TRBD2
J: TRBJ2-4
size: many
V: TRBV5-6
CDR3: CASSSRTSGRVDIQYF
DNA: TGTGCCAGCAGCTCAAGGACTAGCGGGCGTGTGGACATTCAGTACTTC

D: NA
J: TRBJ2-2
size: many
V: TRBV6-6
CDR3: CASIWTWNTGELFF
DNA: TGTGCCAGCATCTGGACTTGGAACACCGGGGAGCTGTTTTTT

D: TRBD1
J: TRBJ2-3
size: NA
V: TRBV9
CDR3: CASSPEGAPGDTQYF
DNA: TGTGCCAGCAGCCCAGAGGGGGCCCCAGGGGATACGCAGTATTTT

D: NA
J: TRBJ1-2
size: NA
V: TRBV20-1
CDR3: CSASGGVGYGYTF
DNA: TGCAGTGCTAGTGGGGGGGTAGGCTATGGCTACACCTTC

D: NA
J: TRBJ2-5
size: many
V: TRBV4-2
CDR3: CASSPRGSETQYF
DNA: TGTGCCAGCAGCCCACGGGGGTCTGAGACCCAGTACTTC

D: NA
J: TRBJ2-3
size: NA
V: TRBV7-9
CDR3: CASSSDFSSTDTQYF
DNA: TGTGCCAGCAGCTCGGACTTTTCTAGCACAGATACGCAGTATTTT

D: NA
J: TRBJ1-5
size: many
V: TRBV5-1
CDR3: CASSLAGDQPQHF
DNA: TGCGCCAGCAGCTTGGCCGGGGACCAGCCCCAGCATTTT

D: NA
J: TRBJ1-6
size: many
V: TRBV12-3/TRBV12-4
CDR3: CASSFPGYNSPLHF
DNA: TGTGCCAGCAGTTTCCCGGGGTATAATTCACCCCTCCACTTT

D: TRBD2
J: TRBJ2-7
size: many
V: TRBV19
CDR3: CASSSGGPPYEQYF
DNA: TGTGCCAGCTCTAGCGGGGGGCCTCCCTACGAGCAGTACTTC

D: TRBD1
J: TRBJ2-1
size: NA
V: TRBV6-5
CDR3: CASRANRGTYNEQFF
DNA: TGTGCCAGCAGAGCAAACAGGGGAACCTACAATGAGCAGTTCTTC

D: TRBD1
J: TRBJ2-5
size: many
V: TRBV27
CDR3: CASSPRGQGANQETQYF
DNA: TGTGCCAGCAGCCCCAGAGGTCAGGGGGCGAATCAAGAGACCCAGTACTTC

D: TRBD2
J: TRBJ2-3
size: NA
V: TRBV20-1
CDR3: CSARSLAGFTDTQYF
DNA: TGCAGTGCTAGATCTCTAGCGGGTTTCACAGATACGCAGTATTTT

D: TRBD2
J: TRBJ2-2
size: many
V: TRBV7-6
CDR3: CASSVIGLAGHTGELFF
DNA: TGTGCCAGCAGTGTAATAGGACTAGCGGGGCACACCGGGGAGCTGTTTTTT

D: NA
J: TRBJ1-1
size: NA
V: TRBV7-2
CDR3: CASSLAIPNTEAFF
DNA: TGTGCCAGCAGCTTAGCGATCCCGAACACTGAAGCTTTCTTT

D: TRBD1
J: TRBJ2-1
size: many
V: TRBV18
CDR3: CASSPRTGGNNEQFF
DNA: TGTGCCAGCTCACCACGGACAGGGGGGAACAATGAGCAGTTCTTC

D: NA
J: TRBJ2-6
size: many
V: TRBV5-6
CDR3: CASSFAILSSGANVLTF
DNA: TGTGCCAGCAGCTTTGCCATTCTTAGCTCTGGGGCCAACGTCCTGACTTTC

D: TRBD2
J: TRBJ2-1
size: many
V: TRBV7-9
CDR3: CASSEGSGLANEQFF
DNA: TGTGCCAGCAGCGAAGGTAGCGGGCTTGCCAATGAGCAGTTCTTC

D: TRBD2
J: TRBJ2-3
size: many
V: TRBV7-2
CDR3: CASSPRLAGISTDTQYF
DNA: TGTGCCAGCAGCCCACGGCTAGCGGGAATTAGCACAGATACGCAGTATTTT

D: TRBD2
J: TRBJ2-7
size: many
V: TRBV6-5
CDR3: CASSAIIPGLAGDFYEQYF
DNA: TGTGCCAGCAGTGCCATAATCCCGGGACTAGCGGGAGATTTCTACGAGCAGTACTTC

D: NA
J: TRBJ2-1
size: NA
V: TRBV28
CDR3: CASSLGSSSLGDEQFF
DNA: TGTGCCAGCAGTTTGGGTAGCTCCTCTCTGGGGGATGAGCAGTTCTTC

D: TRBD1
J: TRBJ2-7
size: many
V: TRBV29-1
CDR3: CSVTRLDRPYEQYF
DNA: TGCAGCGTTACCCGTCTGGACAGGCCCTACGAGCAGTACTTC

D: NA
J: TRBJ1-5
size: many
V: TRBV7-2
CDR3: CASSLVSGQNNQPQHF
DNA: TGTGCCAGCAGCTTAGTATCTGGCCAGAACAATCAGCCCCAGCATTTT

D: NA
J: TRBJ1-1
size: many
V: TRBV7-6
CDR3: CASSPRRDAEAFF
DNA: TGTGCCAGCAGCCCCCGCAGGGACGCTGAAGCTTTCTTT

D: TRBD2
J: TRBJ2-7
size: many
V: TRBV9
CDR3: CASSGASGNEQYF
DNA: TGTGCCAGCAGCGGGGCTAGCGGGAACGAGCAGTACTTC

D: TRBD1
J: TRBJ2-1
size: NA
V: TRBV7-9
CDR3: CASREGASYNEQFF
DNA: TGTGCCAGCAGAGAGGGGGCCTCCTACAATGAGCAGTTCTTC

D: NA
J: TRBJ2-3
size: few
V: TRBV19
CDR3: CASSAVSDTQYF
DNA: TGTGCCAGTAGTGCTGTGAGTGATACGCAGTATTTT

D: NA
J: TRBJ1-5
size: many
V: TRBV3-1
CDR3: CASSQDSGQPQHF
DNA: TGTGCCAGCAGCCAAGATTCCGGTCAGCCCCAGCATTTT

D: NA
J: TRBJ2-3
size: many
V: TRBV6-5
CDR3: CASRGGSTDTQYF
DNA: TGTGCCAGCAGGGGCGGGAGCACAGATACGCAGTATTTT

D: TRBD2
J: TRBJ2-1
size: many
V: TRBV7-8
CDR3: CASSPLIAGVSYNEQFF
DNA: TGTGCCAGCAGCCCGTTAATAGCGGGGGTGTCCTACAATGAGCAGTTCTTC

D: NA
J: TRBJ2-3
size: many
V: TRBV9
CDR3: CASSVGGVTSTDTQYF
DNA: TGTGCCAGCAGCGTAGGGGGGGTGACAAGCACAGATACGCAGTATTTT

D: TRBD1
J: TRBJ1-1
size: NA
V: TRBV20-1
CDR3: CSATWTGGNTEAFF
DNA: TGCAGTGCAACCTGGACAGGTGGGAACACTGAAGCTTTCTTT

D: TRBD2
J: TRBJ2-3
size: NA
V: TRBV29-1
CDR3: CSVVRSGRASTDTQYF
DNA: TGCAGCGTTGTCCGTAGCGGGAGGGCTAGCACAGATACGCAGTATTTT

D: TRBD2
J: TRBJ2-2
size: few
V: TRBV7-2
CDR3: CASSRLAGVGGELFF
DNA: TGTGCCAGCAGTAGACTAGCGGGAGTCGGCGGGGAGCTGTTTTTT

D: TRBD2
J: TRBJ2-1
size: many
V: TRBV7-2
CDR3: CASSLASGNTGEQFF
DNA: TGTGCCAGCAGCTTGGCTAGCGGAAATACTGGTGAGCAGTTCTTC

D: NA
J: TRBJ2-1
size: NA
V: TRBV7-8
CDR3: CANSLVLPPNEQFF
DNA: TGTGCCAACAGCTTAGTTTTGCCTCCCAATGAGCAATTCTTC

D: TRBD2
J: TRBJ2-4
size: many
V: TRBV20-1
CDR3: CSAARGKNIQYF
DNA: TGCAGTGCAGCGCGGGGGAAAAACATTCAGTACTTC

D: NA
J: TRBJ2-2
size: many
V: TRBV3-1
CDR3: CASSQHSTPSTGELFF
DNA: TGTGCCAGCAGCCAACATTCCACCCCGAGCACCGGGGAGCTGTTTTTT

D: TRBD2
J: TRBJ2-2
size: many
V: TRBV18
CDR3: CASSPRTGGNTGELFF
DNA: TGTGCCAGCTCACCCCGAACGGGAGGAAACACCGGGGAGCTGTTTTTT

D: NA
J: TRBJ1-3
size: few
V: TRBV12-3/TRBV12-4
CDR3: CASRSRDTISGNTIYF
DNA: TGTGCCAGCAGATCCCGGGACACGATCTCTGGAAACACCATATATTTT

D: NA
J: TRBJ2-5
size: many
V: TRBV6-1
CDR3: CASSEAWTSATQYF
DNA: TGTGCCAGCAGTGAAGCTTGGACCTCAGCGACCCAGTACTTC

D: NA
J: TRBJ1-5
size: few
V: TRBV7-2
CDR3: CASSLDFSNQPQHF
DNA: TGTGCCAGCAGCTTAGATTTTAGCAATCAGCCCCAGCATTTT

D: NA
J: TRBJ1-3
size: many
V: TRBV12-5
CDR3: CASGSLSTGNTIYF
DNA: TGTGCTAGTGGTTCCCTCTCAACGGGAAACACCATATATTTT

D: NA
J: TRBJ2-7
size: many
V: TRBV3-2
CDR3: CASSPPHEQYF
DNA: TGTGCCAGCAGCCCCCCCCACGAGCAGTACTTC

D: NA
J: TRBJ2-7
size: many
V: TRBV28
CDR3: CASGPSYEQYF
DNA: TGTGCCAGCGGACCCTCCTACGAGCAGTACTTC